This T cell receptor (beta chain) comes out of a study of T cells after somatic rescue of genetic block. The method was immunoSEQ multiplex PCR; TCRdb's version includes in-frame clones alone and lacks a portion of them. This sample has over 95,000 clones, with around 90% found just once. The CDR3 has 17 amino acids. CDR1 is SGHRS and CDR2 is YFSETQ in the germline V gene. V was clipped by 3 bases and J by 2 bases; unmatched bases: 8. The sample was peripheral blood mononuclear cells (PBMCs). The sequence was obtained from a woman in her late teens or twenties. The V gene is TRBV5-1, the J gene TRBJ2-2; 9 positions match TRBD1. CDR3 sequence: CASSWGQGTGNTGELFF. The CDR3 nucleotides read TGCGCCAGCAGCTGGGGACAGGGAACTGGCAACACCGGGGAGCTGTTTTTT.